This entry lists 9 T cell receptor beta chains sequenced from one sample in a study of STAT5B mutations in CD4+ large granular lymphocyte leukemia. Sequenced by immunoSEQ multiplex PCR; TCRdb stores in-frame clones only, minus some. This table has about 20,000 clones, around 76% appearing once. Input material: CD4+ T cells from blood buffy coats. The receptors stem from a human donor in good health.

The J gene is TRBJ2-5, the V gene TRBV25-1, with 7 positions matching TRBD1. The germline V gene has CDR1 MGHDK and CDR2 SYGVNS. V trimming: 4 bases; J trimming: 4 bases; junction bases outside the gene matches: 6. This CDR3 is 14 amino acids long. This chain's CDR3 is CASSVRDSRETQYF. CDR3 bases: TGTGCCAGCAGTGTCCGGGACAGCAGAGAGACCCAGTACTTC.

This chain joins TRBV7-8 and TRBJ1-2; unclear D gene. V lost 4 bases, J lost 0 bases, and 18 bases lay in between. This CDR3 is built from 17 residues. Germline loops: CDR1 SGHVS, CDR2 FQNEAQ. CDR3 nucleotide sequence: TGTGCCAGCAGCTCCCGTAGGTTCCCACAGCCTAACTATGGCTACACCTTC. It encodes CASSSRRFPQPNYGYTF.

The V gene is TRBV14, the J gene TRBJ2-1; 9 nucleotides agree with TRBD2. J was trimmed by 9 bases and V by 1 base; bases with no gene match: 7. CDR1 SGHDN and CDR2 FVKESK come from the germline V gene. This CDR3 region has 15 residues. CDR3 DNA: TGTGCCAGCAGCCAAGTCGCTAGCGGGATCGGTGAGCAGTTCTTC. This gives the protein CASSQVASGIGEQFF.

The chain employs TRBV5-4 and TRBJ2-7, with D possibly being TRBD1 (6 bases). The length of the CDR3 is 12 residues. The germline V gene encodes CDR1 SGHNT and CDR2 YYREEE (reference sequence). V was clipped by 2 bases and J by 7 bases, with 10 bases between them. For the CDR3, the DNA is TGTGCCAGCAGCTTACAGGGTCGGGAGCAGTACTTC. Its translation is CASSLQGREQYF.

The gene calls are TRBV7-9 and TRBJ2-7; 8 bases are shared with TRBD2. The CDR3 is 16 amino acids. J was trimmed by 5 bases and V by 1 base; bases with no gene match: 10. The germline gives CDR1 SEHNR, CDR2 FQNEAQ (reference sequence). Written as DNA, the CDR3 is TGTGCCAGCAGCTTAGACCCCGGGAGGGCCCTGAACGAGCAGTACTTC. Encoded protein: CASSLDPGRALNEQYF.

In nucleotides, the CDR3 is TGTGCCAGCACTACCCGACAGGGAGAGAAAGAGACCCAGTACTTC. This sequence encodes CASTTRQGEKETQYF. The chain recombines TRBV6-5 with TRBJ2-5, with 7 bases identical to TRBD1. The CDR3 covers 15 residues. Germline V gene data show CDR1 as MNHEY and CDR2 as SVGAGI. The trim removed 7 bases at V and 3 bases at J, leaving 11 bases unmatched.

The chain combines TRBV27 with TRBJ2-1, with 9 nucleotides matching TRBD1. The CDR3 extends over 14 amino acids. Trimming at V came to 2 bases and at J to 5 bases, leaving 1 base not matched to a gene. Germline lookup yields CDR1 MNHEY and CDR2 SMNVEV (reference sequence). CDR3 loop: CASSLNRGHNEQFF. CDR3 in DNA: TGTGCCAGCAGTTTAAACAGGGGGCACAATGAGCAGTTCTTC.

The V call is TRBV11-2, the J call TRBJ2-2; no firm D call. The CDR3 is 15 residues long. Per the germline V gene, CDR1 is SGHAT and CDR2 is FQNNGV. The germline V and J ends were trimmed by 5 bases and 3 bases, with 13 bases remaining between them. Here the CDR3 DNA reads TGTGCCAGCAGCGGCTTACAAGGCGACACCGGGGAGCTGTTTTTT. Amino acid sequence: CASSGLQGDTGELFF. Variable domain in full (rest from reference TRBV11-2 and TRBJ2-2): EAGVAQSPRYKIIEKRQSVAFWCNPISGHATLYWYQQILGQGPKLLIQFQNNGVVDDSQLPKDRFSAERLKGVDSTLKIQPAKLEDSAVYLCASSGLQGDTGELFFGEGSRLTVL.

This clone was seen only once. CDR3 bases: TGTGCCAGCAGCCGAGACGCAGACGGGGAGCTGTTTTTT. Amino acid sequence: CASSRDADGELFF. The V gene is TRBV11-3, the J gene TRBJ2-2; D gene unclear. The CDR3 sequence is 13 residues long. In germline, CDR1 is SGHNT, CDR2 YENEEA. Trimming took off 5 bases at V and 7 bases at J, with 11 bases between the two ends.